A selection of T cell receptor beta chains follows, all from one sample in a study of PD-1 blockade in mismatch repair-deficient tumors. Their antigens are not known. The repertoire was sequenced with immunoSEQ multiplex PCR; TCRdb's copy has only in-frame clones and lacks some. The top ten clones hold 22% of a sample with just under 10,000 clones, approximately 83% of them seen once. The sequences come from cells cultured in vitro, collected from a patient treated with pembrolizumab. The receptors stem from an adult with mismatch repair-deficient cancer. CDR3s include the opening cysteine and the closing phenylalanine or tryptophan. Each record gives: V gene, D gene, J gene, clone size, CDR3 protein, CDR3 DNA. The D gene is left open where the match is weak. Size tells how often a clone was seen (once, few, many) or the class of an expanded clone, and some rows leave it out.

V gene: TRBV28; D gene: NA; J gene: TRBJ1-1; clone size: NA; CDR3 protein: CASSFIRVNLMNTEAFF; CDR3 DNA: TGTGCCAGCAGTTTCATCCGTGTGAACCTGATGAACACTGAAGCTTTCTTT
V gene: TRBV6-1; D gene: NA; J gene: TRBJ2-5; clone size: NA; CDR3 protein: CASARRFSETQYF; CDR3 DNA: TGTGCCAGCGCGAGAAGGTTTTCGGAGACCCAGTACTTC
V gene: TRBV2; D gene: NA; J gene: TRBJ2-1; clone size: NA; CDR3 protein: CASGENQVSSYNEQFF; CDR3 DNA: TGTGCCAGCGGGGAGAACCAGGTGAGCTCCTACAATGAGCAGTTCTTC
V gene: TRBV5-4; D gene: TRBD2; J gene: TRBJ2-5; clone size: NA; CDR3 protein: CASSLGTRETQYF; CDR3 DNA: TGTGCCAGCAGCCTAGGGACTAGAGAGACCCAGTACTTC
V gene: TRBV28; D gene: NA; J gene: TRBJ1-1; clone size: NA; CDR3 protein: CASSRAGGLTEAFF; CDR3 DNA: TGTGCCAGCAGCCGGGCGGGGGGACTCACTGAAGCTTTCTTT
V gene: TRBV27; D gene: NA; J gene: TRBJ1-1; clone size: NA; CDR3 protein: CATVGTEAFF; CDR3 DNA: TGTGCCACCGTCGGCACTGAAGCTTTCTTT
V gene: TRBV6-5; D gene: NA; J gene: TRBJ2-2; clone size: NA; CDR3 protein: CASRGAGAGTGELFF; CDR3 DNA: TGTGCCAGCAGGGGGGCCGGGGCGGGTACCGGGGAGCTGTTTTTT
V gene: TRBV10-1; D gene: NA; J gene: TRBJ2-3; clone size: NA; CDR3 protein: CASSETTPTDTQYF; CDR3 DNA: TGCGCCAGCAGTGAGACGACACCGACAGATACGCAGTATTTT
V gene: TRBV4-1; D gene: TRBD2; J gene: TRBJ2-2; clone size: few; CDR3 protein: CASSQNRTSGKGPGELFF; CDR3 DNA: TGCGCCAGCAGCCAAAATAGGACTAGCGGGAAGGGGCCCGGGGAGCTGTTTTTT
V gene: TRBV12-5; D gene: NA; J gene: TRBJ2-7; clone size: NA; CDR3 protein: CATSPRAQGLYEQYF; CDR3 DNA: TGTGCTACTTCCCCTCGGGCTCAAGGGCTATACGAGCAGTACTTC
V gene: TRBV5-8; D gene: TRBD1; J gene: TRBJ1-2; clone size: NA; CDR3 protein: CASSTPGGFYGYTF; CDR3 DNA: TGTGCCAGCAGCACCCCAGGGGGGTTCTATGGCTACACCTTC
V gene: TRBV10-3; D gene: TRBD1; J gene: TRBJ1-5; clone size: NA; CDR3 protein: CAISEVGTGYRPQHF; CDR3 DNA: TGTGCCATCAGTGAGGTGGGGACAGGCTACCGGCCCCAGCATTTT
V gene: TRBV27; D gene: NA; J gene: TRBJ1-2; clone size: NA; CDR3 protein: CASSLWTPGGDISNYGYTF; CDR3 DNA: TGTGCCAGCAGCCTCTGGACCCCGGGGGGGGACATATCAAACTATGGCTACACCTTC
V gene: TRBV9; D gene: TRBD2; J gene: TRBJ2-2; clone size: NA; CDR3 protein: CASSVSAQRENTGELFF; CDR3 DNA: TGTGCCAGCAGCGTAAGTGCTCAGCGGGAGAACACCGGGGAGCTGTTTTTT
V gene: TRBV6-1; D gene: NA; J gene: TRBJ1-2; clone size: NA; CDR3 protein: CASSVYTGREDYGYTF; CDR3 DNA: TGTGCCAGCAGTGTATATACGGGACGGGAAGACTATGGCTACACCTTC
V gene: TRBV7-2; D gene: NA; J gene: TRBJ2-7; clone size: NA; CDR3 protein: CASRGRAGDYEQYF; CDR3 DNA: TGTGCCAGCAGGGGTCGGGCTGGGGATTACGAGCAGTACTTC
V gene: TRBV19; D gene: TRBD1; J gene: TRBJ2-7; clone size: NA; CDR3 protein: CASSIKGQGPSYEQYF; CDR3 DNA: TGTGCCAGTAGTATCAAGGGACAGGGCCCCTCCTACGAGCAGTACTTC
V gene: TRBV18; D gene: TRBD1; J gene: TRBJ2-7; clone size: NA; CDR3 protein: CASSPSPGGANEQYF; CDR3 DNA: TGTGCCAGCTCACCTTCCCCAGGGGGAGCGAACGAGCAGTACTTC
V gene: TRBV7-9; D gene: NA; J gene: TRBJ2-7; clone size: once; CDR3 protein: CASSSPGLSRTYEQYF; CDR3 DNA: TGTGCCAGCAGCTCCCCGGGGCTTAGTAGAACCTACGAGCAGTACTTC
V gene: TRBV7-8; D gene: NA; J gene: TRBJ1-1; clone size: NA; CDR3 protein: CASSLGSYTEAFF; CDR3 DNA: TGTGCCAGCAGCTTAGGAAGCTACACTGAAGCTTTCTTT
V gene: TRBV28; D gene: TRBD2; J gene: TRBJ2-7; clone size: NA; CDR3 protein: CASSLGTSGSYEQYF; CDR3 DNA: TGTGCCAGCAGCCTCGGGACTAGCGGCTCCTACGAGCAGTACTTC
V gene: TRBV5-1; D gene: TRBD1; J gene: TRBJ1-2; clone size: NA; CDR3 protein: CASSFTGGDYGYTF; CDR3 DNA: TGCGCCAGCAGCTTTACAGGGGGGGACTATGGCTACACCTTC
V gene: TRBV4-1; D gene: TRBD2; J gene: TRBJ2-2; clone size: NA; CDR3 protein: CASSPGLAGVANTGELFF; CDR3 DNA: TGCGCCAGCAGCCCGGGACTAGCGGGAGTCGCGAACACCGGGGAGCTGTTTTTT
V gene: TRBV30; D gene: NA; J gene: TRBJ1-2; clone size: NA; CDR3 protein: CAWSASNSRGYTF; CDR3 DNA: TGTGCCTGGAGTGCCTCGAACAGTCGAGGCTACACCTTC
V gene: TRBV7-8; D gene: NA; J gene: TRBJ2-5; clone size: NA; CDR3 protein: CASSQGWRAPGETQYF; CDR3 DNA: TGTGCCAGCAGCCAGGGGTGGCGGGCCCCGGGGGAGACCCAGTACTTC
V gene: TRBV20-1; D gene: NA; J gene: TRBJ1-2; clone size: NA; CDR3 protein: CSGQGDYGYTF; CDR3 DNA: TGCAGTGGTCAGGGTGACTATGGCTACACCTTC
V gene: TRBV27; D gene: NA; J gene: TRBJ2-5; clone size: NA; CDR3 protein: CASSFRPSETQYF; CDR3 DNA: TGTGCCAGCAGTTTTAGACCTTCAGAGACCCAGTACTTC
V gene: TRBV27; D gene: TRBD1; J gene: TRBJ2-1; clone size: NA; CDR3 protein: CASSFFPRGLFYEQFF; CDR3 DNA: TGTGCCAGCAGTTTTTTCCCGAGGGGGCTCTTCTATGAGCAGTTCTTC
V gene: TRBV5-1; D gene: NA; J gene: TRBJ2-3; clone size: once; CDR3 protein: CASSLVGVSTDTQYF; CDR3 DNA: TGCGCCAGCAGCTTGGTAGGGGTCAGCACAGATACGCAGTATTTT
V gene: TRBV4-1; D gene: NA; J gene: TRBJ2-1; clone size: NA; CDR3 protein: CASSQFTEVYNEQFF; CDR3 DNA: TGCGCCAGCAGCCAATTTACGGAAGTTTACAATGAGCAGTTCTTC
V gene: TRBV7-8; D gene: TRBD1; J gene: TRBJ1-5; clone size: NA; CDR3 protein: CASSLKPVGQGNQPQHF; CDR3 DNA: TGTGCCAGCAGCCTAAAGCCCGTGGGACAGGGCAATCAGCCCCAGCATTTT
V gene: TRBV6-4; D gene: TRBD1; J gene: TRBJ1-1; clone size: NA; CDR3 protein: CASSEGQGRTEAFF; CDR3 DNA: TGTGCCAGCAGTGAGGGACAGGGAAGAACTGAAGCTTTCTTT
V gene: TRBV30; D gene: NA; J gene: TRBJ1-5; clone size: NA; CDR3 protein: CAWSVFENQPQHF; CDR3 DNA: TGTGCCTGGAGTGTATTTGAGAATCAGCCCCAGCATTTT
V gene: TRBV28; D gene: TRBD1; J gene: TRBJ1-2; clone size: NA; CDR3 protein: CASSSPGQGVGGYTF; CDR3 DNA: TGTGCCAGCAGTTCGCCGGGACAGGGGGTAGGGGGCTACACCTTC
V gene: TRBV27; D gene: NA; J gene: TRBJ2-7; clone size: NA; CDR3 protein: CASSLNRPSYEQYF; CDR3 DNA: TGTGCCAGCAGTTTAAACAGGCCTTCCTACGAGCAGTACTTC
V gene: TRBV30; D gene: TRBD2; J gene: TRBJ2-1; clone size: NA; CDR3 protein: CAWTGTSGIREQFF; CDR3 DNA: TGTGCCTGGACCGGGACTAGCGGGATTCGTGAGCAGTTCTTC